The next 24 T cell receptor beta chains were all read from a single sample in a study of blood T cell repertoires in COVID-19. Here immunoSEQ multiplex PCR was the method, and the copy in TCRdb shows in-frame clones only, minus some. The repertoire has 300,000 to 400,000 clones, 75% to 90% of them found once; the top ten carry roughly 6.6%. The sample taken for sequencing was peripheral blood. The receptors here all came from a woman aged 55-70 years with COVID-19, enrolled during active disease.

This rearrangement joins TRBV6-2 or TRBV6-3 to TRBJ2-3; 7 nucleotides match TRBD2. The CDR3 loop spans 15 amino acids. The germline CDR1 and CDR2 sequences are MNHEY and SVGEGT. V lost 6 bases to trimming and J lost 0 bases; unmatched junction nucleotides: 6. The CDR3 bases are TGTGCCAGCAGCGGGCTAGCGGCTAGCACAGATACGCAGTATTTT. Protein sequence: CASSGLAASTDTQYF.

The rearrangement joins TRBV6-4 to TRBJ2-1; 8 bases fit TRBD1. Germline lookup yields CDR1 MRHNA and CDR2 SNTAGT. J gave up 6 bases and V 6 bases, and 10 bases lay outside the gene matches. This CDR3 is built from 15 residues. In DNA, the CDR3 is TGTGCCAGCAGCTTCGGCCCCGGACAGGGCAATGAGCAGTTCTTC. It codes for CASSFGPGQGNEQFF.

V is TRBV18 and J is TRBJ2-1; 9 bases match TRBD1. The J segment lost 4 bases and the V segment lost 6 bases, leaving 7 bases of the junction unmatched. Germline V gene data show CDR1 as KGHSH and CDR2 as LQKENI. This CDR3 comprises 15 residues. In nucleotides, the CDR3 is TGTGCCAGCTCCCCGGGGGACAGGGTGTACAATGAGCAGTTCTTC. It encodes CASSPGDRVYNEQFF.

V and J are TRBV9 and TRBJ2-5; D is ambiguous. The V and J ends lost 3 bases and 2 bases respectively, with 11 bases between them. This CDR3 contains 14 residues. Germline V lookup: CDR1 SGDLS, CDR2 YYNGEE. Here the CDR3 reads CASSGAESQETQYF. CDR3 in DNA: TGTGCCAGCAGCGGGGCAGAATCTCAAGAGACCCAGTACTTC.

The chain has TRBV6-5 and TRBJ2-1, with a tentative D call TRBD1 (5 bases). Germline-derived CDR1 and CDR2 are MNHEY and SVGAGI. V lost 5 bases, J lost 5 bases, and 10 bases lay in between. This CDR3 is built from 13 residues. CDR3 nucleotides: TGTGCCAGCAGTCTCGGACATAACAATGAGCAGTTCTTC. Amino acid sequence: CASSLGHNNEQFF.

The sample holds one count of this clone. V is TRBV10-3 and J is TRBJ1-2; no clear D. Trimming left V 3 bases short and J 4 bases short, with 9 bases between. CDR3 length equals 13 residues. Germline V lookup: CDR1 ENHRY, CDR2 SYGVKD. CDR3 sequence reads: CAISDPGLYGYTF. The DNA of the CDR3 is TGTGCCATCAGTGACCCTGGGCTCTATGGCTACACCTTC.

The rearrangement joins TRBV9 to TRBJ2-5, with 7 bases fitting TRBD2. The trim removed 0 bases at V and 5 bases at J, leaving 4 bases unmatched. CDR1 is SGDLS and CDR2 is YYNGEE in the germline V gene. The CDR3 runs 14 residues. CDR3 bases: TGTGCCAGCAGCGTAGCGGCACTAGCGGAGACCCAGTACTTC. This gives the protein CASSVAALAETQYF.

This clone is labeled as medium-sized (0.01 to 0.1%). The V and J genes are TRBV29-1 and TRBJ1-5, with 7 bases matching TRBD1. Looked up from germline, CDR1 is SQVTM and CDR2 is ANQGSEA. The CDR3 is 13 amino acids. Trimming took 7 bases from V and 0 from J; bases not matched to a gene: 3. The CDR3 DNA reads TGCAGCGGGTACAGGGGTAGCAATCAGCCCCAGCATTTT. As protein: CSGYRGSNQPQHF.

The CDR3 DNA follows: TGTGCCAGCAGAGGGCGGAGGTCTAGCGGGGGAGACCAAGAGACCCAGTACTTC. Translation: CASRGRRSSGGDQETQYF. The rearrangement uses TRBV7-2 and TRBJ2-5, with 10 positions matching TRBD2. This CDR3 has 18 residues. Trimming took 6 bases from V and 0 from J; bases not matched to a gene: 13. CDR1 SGHTA and CDR2 FQGNSA come from the germline V gene.

CDR3 DNA: TGTGCCTGGAGTGGGGAAGGAAGCCTAGCGGGGGACCTCGTTACGCAGTATTTT. Encoded protein: CAWSGEGSLAGDLVTQYF. The V gene is TRBV30, the J gene TRBJ2-3; TRBD2 matches 10 bases. V trimming: 1 base; J trimming: 8 bases; junction bases outside the gene matches: 18. Germline assignment: CDR1 GTSNPN and CDR2 SVGIG (reference sequence). This CDR3 comprises 18 residues.

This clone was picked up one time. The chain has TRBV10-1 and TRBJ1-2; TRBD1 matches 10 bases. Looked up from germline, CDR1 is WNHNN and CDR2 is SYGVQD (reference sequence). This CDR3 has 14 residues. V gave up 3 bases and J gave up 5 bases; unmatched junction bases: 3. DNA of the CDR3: TGCGCCAGCAGTGAAGTGGGACAGGGGTATGGCTACACCTTC. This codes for CASSEVGQGYGYTF.

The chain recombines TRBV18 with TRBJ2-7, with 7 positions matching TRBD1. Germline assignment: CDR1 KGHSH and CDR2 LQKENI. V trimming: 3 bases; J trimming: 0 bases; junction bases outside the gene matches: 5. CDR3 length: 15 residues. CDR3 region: CASSPSGTVSYEQYF. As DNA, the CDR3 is TGTGCCAGCTCACCCTCCGGGACAGTCTCCTACGAGCAGTACTTC.

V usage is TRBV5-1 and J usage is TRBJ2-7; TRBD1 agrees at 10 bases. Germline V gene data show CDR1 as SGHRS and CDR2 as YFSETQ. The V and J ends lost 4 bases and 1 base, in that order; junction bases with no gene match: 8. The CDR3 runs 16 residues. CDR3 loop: CASSPSGQGGSYEQYF. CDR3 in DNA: TGCGCCAGCAGCCCATCCGGACAGGGGGGATCCTACGAGCAGTACTTC.

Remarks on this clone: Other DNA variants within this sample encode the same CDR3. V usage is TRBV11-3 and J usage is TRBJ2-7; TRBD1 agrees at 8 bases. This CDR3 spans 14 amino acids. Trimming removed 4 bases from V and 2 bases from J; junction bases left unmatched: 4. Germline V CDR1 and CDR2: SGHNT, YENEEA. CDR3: CASSSQGGPYEQYF. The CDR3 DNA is TGTGCCAGCAGCTCACAGGGGGGTCCCTACGAGCAGTACTTC.

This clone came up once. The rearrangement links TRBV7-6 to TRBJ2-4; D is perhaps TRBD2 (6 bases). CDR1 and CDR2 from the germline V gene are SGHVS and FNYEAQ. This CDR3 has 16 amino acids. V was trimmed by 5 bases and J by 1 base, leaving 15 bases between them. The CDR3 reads CASSHSPAGAKNIQYF. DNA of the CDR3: TGTGCCAGCAGCCATTCCCCCGCGGGGGCCAAAAACATTCAGTACTTC.

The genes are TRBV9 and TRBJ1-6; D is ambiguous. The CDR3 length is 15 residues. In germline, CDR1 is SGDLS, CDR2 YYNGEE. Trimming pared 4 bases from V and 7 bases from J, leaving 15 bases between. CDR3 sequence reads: CASSPSGHFNSPLHF. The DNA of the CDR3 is TGTGCCAGCAGCCCTTCGGGTCACTTCAATTCACCCCTCCACTTT.

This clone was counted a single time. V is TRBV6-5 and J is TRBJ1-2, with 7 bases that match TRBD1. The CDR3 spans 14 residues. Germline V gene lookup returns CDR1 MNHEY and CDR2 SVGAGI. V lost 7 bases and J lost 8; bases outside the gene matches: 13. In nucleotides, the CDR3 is TGTGCCAGCACCCAACAGGGGAGCAATGGAGGCTACACCTTC. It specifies CASTQQGSNGGYTF.

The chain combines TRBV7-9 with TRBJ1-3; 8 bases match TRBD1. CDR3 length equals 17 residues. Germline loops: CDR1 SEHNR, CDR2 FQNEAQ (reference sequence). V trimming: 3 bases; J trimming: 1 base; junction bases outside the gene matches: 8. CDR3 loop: CASSFLQGGSSGNTIYF. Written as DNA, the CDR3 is TGTGCCAGCAGCTTTCTACAGGGGGGATCGTCTGGAAACACCATATATTTT.

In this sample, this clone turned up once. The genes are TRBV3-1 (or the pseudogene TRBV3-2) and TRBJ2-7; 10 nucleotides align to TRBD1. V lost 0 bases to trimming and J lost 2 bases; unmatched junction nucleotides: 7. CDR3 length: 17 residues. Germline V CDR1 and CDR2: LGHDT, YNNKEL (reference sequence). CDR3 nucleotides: TGTGCCAGCAGCCAAGATAGGGGGACAGGGGCCACCTACGAGCAGTACTTC. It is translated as CASSQDRGTGATYEQYF.

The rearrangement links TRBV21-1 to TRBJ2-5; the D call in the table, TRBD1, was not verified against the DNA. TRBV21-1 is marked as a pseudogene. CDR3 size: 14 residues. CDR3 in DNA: TGTGCCAGCAGCTCCCAGGGGGGAAAGGAGACCCAGTACTTC. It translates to CASSSQGGKETQYF.

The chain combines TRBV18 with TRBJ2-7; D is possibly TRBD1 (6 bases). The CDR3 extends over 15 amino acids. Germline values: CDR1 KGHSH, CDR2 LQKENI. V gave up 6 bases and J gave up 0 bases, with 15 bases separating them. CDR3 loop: CASSPPGHLSYEQYF. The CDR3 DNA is TGTGCCAGCTCCCCTCCGGGACACCTCTCCTACGAGCAGTACTTC.

The CDR3 loop reads CASSQDVTGGSGYTF. For the CDR3, the DNA is TGCGCCAGCAGCCAAGATGTAACGGGGGGATCTGGCTACACCTTC. The rearrangement uses TRBV4-3 and TRBJ1-2; the D gene is possibly TRBD1 (5 bases). V was trimmed by 0 bases and J by 7 bases, leaving 15 bases between them. Germline CDR1 is LGHNA and CDR2 is YSLEER. The CDR3 extends over 15 amino acids.

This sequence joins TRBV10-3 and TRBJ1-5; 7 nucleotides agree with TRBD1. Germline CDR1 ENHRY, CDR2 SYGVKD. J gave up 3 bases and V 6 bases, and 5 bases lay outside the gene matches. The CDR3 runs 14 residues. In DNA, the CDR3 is TGTGCCATCAGCCGGGACAGCTTCAATCAGCCCCAGCATTTT. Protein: CAISRDSFNQPQHF.

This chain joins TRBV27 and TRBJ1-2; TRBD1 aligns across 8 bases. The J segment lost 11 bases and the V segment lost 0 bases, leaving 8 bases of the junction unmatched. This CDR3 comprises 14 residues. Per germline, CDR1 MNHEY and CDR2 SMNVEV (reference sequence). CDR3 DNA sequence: TGTGCCAGCAGTTTATCGGGGACGGACAGGGATTACACCTTC. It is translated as CASSLSGTDRDYTF.